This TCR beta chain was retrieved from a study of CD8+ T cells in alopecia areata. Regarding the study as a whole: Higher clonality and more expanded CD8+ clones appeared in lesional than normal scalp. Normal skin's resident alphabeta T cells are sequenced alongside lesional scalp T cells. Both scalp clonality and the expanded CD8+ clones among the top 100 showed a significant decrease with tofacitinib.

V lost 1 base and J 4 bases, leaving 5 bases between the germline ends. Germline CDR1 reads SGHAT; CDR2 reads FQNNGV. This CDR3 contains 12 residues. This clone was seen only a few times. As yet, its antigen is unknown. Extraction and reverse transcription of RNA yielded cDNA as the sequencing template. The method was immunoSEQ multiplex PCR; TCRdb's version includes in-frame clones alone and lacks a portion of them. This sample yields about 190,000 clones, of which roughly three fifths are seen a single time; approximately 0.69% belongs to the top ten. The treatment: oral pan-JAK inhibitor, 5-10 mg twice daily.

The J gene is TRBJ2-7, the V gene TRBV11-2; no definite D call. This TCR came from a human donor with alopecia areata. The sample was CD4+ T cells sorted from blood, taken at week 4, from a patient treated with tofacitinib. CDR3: CASSLGQYEQYF. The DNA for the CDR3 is TGTGCCAGCAGCTTAGGGCAGTACGAGCAGTACTTC.